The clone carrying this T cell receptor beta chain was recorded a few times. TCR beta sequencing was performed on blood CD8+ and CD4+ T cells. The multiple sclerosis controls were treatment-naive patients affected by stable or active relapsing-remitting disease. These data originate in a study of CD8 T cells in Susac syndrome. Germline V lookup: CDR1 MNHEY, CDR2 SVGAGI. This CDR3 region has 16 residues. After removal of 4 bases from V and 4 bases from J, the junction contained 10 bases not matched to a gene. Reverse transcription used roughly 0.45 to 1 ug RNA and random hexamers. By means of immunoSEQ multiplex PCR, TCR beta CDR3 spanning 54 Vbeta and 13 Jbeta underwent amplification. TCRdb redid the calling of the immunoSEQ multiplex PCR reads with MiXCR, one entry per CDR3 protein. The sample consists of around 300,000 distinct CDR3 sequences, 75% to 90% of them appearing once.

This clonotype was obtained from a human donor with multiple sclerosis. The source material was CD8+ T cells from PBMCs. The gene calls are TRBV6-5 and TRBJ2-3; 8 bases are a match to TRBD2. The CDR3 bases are TGTGCCAGCAGTTCCCAGGCGGGGGGTGGAGCAGATACGCAGTATTTT. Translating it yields CASSSQAGGGADTQYF.